This is a list of T cell receptor beta chains from one sample in a study of cytomegalovirus exposure and HLA in healthy donors. Some clones are missing from TCRdb's copy, which holds only in-frame ones; the method was immunoSEQ multiplex PCR. The repertoire table contains roughly 120,000 clones. The source material was PBMCs. These receptors all come from a man aged 25 to 40 in good health and CMV-seronegative. The CDR3 runs from the conserved cysteine through the conserved F or W. D genes are given only for firm matches. Some rows have no size entry. The others give once, few or many, or a class for an expanded clone.

j_gene: TRBJ2-3; v_gene: TRBV4-3; d_gene: NA; abundance: NA; CDR3nt: TGCGCCAGCAGCCAAGATGCCGGGAGCCGCACAGATACGCAGTATTTT; CDR3aa: CASSQDAGSRTDTQYF
j_gene: TRBJ2-2; v_gene: TRBV4-2; d_gene: NA; abundance: NA; CDR3nt: TGTGCCAGCAGCCCCCTAGGAATATTCTTGAACACCGGGGAGCTGTTTTTT; CDR3aa: CASSPLGIFLNTGELFF
j_gene: TRBJ2-7; v_gene: TRBV19; d_gene: TRBD2; abundance: NA; CDR3nt: TGTGCCAGTAGTATTAGCGGGAGTTCTTACGAGCAGTACTTC; CDR3aa: CASSISGSSYEQYF
j_gene: TRBJ1-1; v_gene: TRBV28; d_gene: NA; abundance: NA; CDR3nt: TGTGCCAGCAGGATTGGGGGGGGCACTGAAGCTTTCTTT; CDR3aa: CASRIGGGTEAFF
j_gene: TRBJ1-2; v_gene: TRBV6-5; d_gene: NA; abundance: NA; CDR3nt: TGTGCCAGCAGTCCTCGGGGCTATGGCTACACCTTC; CDR3aa: CASSPRGYGYTF
j_gene: TRBJ2-3; v_gene: TRBV7-3; d_gene: TRBD2; abundance: NA; CDR3nt: TGTGCCAGCAGCCTAAACGGGGGACTAGCGGGTAGCACAGATACGCAGTATTTT; CDR3aa: CASSLNGGLAGSTDTQYF
j_gene: TRBJ1-1; v_gene: TRBV7-9; d_gene: TRBD1; abundance: NA; CDR3nt: TGTGCCAGCAGCGGGGACAGGGAGATTCGAAGAGCTTTCTTT; CDR3aa: CASSGDREIRRAFF
j_gene: TRBJ1-2; v_gene: TRBV10-3; d_gene: TRBD1; abundance: NA; CDR3nt: TGTGCCATCAAAGGACAGGGGACTAACTATGGCTACACCTTC; CDR3aa: CAIKGQGTNYGYTF
j_gene: TRBJ1-3; v_gene: TRBV28; d_gene: TRBD1; abundance: NA; CDR3nt: TGTGCCAGCAGTTCCCGACAGGGGGCTCGAAACACCATATATTTT; CDR3aa: CASSSRQGARNTIYF
j_gene: TRBJ1-2; v_gene: TRBV7-9; d_gene: NA; abundance: NA; CDR3nt: TGTGCCAGCCAGGGAGGCGACGACTTAAACTATGGCTACACCTTC; CDR3aa: CASQGGDDLNYGYTF
j_gene: TRBJ1-2; v_gene: TRBV7-2; d_gene: NA; abundance: NA; CDR3nt: TGTGCCAGCAGCTCCGGGGGGCCTAACTATGGCTACACCTTC; CDR3aa: CASSSGGPNYGYTF
j_gene: TRBJ1-1; v_gene: TRBV11-2; d_gene: NA; abundance: NA; CDR3nt: TGTGCCAGCAGCTTAGGTGGCAGGAACACTGAAGCTTTCTTT; CDR3aa: CASSLGGRNTEAFF
j_gene: TRBJ1-5; v_gene: TRBV7-3; d_gene: NA; abundance: NA; CDR3nt: TGTGCCAGCAGGTCCAGGCGCCAAGATTGGCCCCAGCATTTT; CDR3aa: CASRSRRQDWPQHF
j_gene: TRBJ2-7; v_gene: TRBV18; d_gene: NA; abundance: NA; CDR3nt: TGTGCCAGCTCACTTTCCGGTGGGGAGGTTTACGAGCAGTACTTC; CDR3aa: CASSLSGGEVYEQYF
j_gene: TRBJ1-5; v_gene: TRBV19; d_gene: NA; abundance: NA; CDR3nt: TGTGCCAGTAGTATTCGAGGTAGCAATCAGCCCCAGCATTTT; CDR3aa: CASSIRGSNQPQHF
j_gene: TRBJ2-3; v_gene: TRBV27; d_gene: TRBD2; abundance: NA; CDR3nt: TGTGCCAGCAATCAAGCGGGAGGGCAAGGGGCGCAGTATTTT; CDR3aa: CASNQAGGQGAQYF
j_gene: TRBJ2-2; v_gene: TRBV6-5; d_gene: TRBD1; abundance: NA; CDR3nt: TGTGCCAGCAGTCAGACAGGGGGCGACACCGGGGAGCTGTTTTTT; CDR3aa: CASSQTGGDTGELFF
j_gene: TRBJ2-5; v_gene: TRBV25-1; d_gene: NA; abundance: NA; CDR3nt: TGTGCCAGCAGTGAAAGGGGGGGAGGAGAGACCCAGTACTTC; CDR3aa: CASSERGGGETQYF
j_gene: TRBJ1-5; v_gene: TRBV28; d_gene: TRBD1; abundance: NA; CDR3nt: TGTGCCAGCAGCGTCGGAAATGGACAGGAACTTAGCAATCAGCCCCAGCATTTT; CDR3aa: CASSVGNGQELSNQPQHF
j_gene: TRBJ2-2; v_gene: TRBV11-2; d_gene: NA; abundance: NA; CDR3nt: TGTGCCAGCCCCAATCGCGACACCGGGGAGCTGTTTTTT; CDR3aa: CASPNRDTGELFF
j_gene: TRBJ2-5; v_gene: TRBV19; d_gene: TRBD2; abundance: NA; CDR3nt: TGTGCCAGTAGTATATCCGGACTGGGGGAGGGAGAGACCCAGTACTTC; CDR3aa: CASSISGLGEGETQYF
j_gene: TRBJ1-1; v_gene: TRBV4-1; d_gene: NA; abundance: NA; CDR3nt: TGCGCCAGCAGCCAGAGCACAGGGCGCACTGAAGCTTTCTTT; CDR3aa: CASSQSTGRTEAFF
j_gene: TRBJ2-7; v_gene: TRBV14; d_gene: TRBD2; abundance: NA; CDR3nt: TGTGCCAGCAGCCATGGACTAGCTCTAGGGTCCTACGAGCAGTACTTC; CDR3aa: CASSHGLALGSYEQYF
j_gene: TRBJ2-5; v_gene: TRBV28; d_gene: TRBD1; abundance: NA; CDR3nt: TGTGCCAGCAGTACCCGGGACAGGGGGGGGAGGGAGACCCAGTACTTC; CDR3aa: CASSTRDRGGRETQYF
j_gene: TRBJ2-1; v_gene: TRBV19; d_gene: TRBD1; abundance: NA; CDR3nt: TGTGCCAGTAGTAAGACAGGGGACCCCTACAATGAGCAGTTCTTC; CDR3aa: CASSKTGDPYNEQFF
j_gene: TRBJ1-1; v_gene: TRBV10-3; d_gene: TRBD1; abundance: NA; CDR3nt: TGTGCCATCAGTCCCGACAGGGGGCAAGGGATGAACACTGAAGCTTTCTTT; CDR3aa: CAISPDRGQGMNTEAFF
j_gene: TRBJ1-1; v_gene: TRBV30; d_gene: TRBD1; abundance: NA; CDR3nt: TGTGCCTGGGAGGGACAGCATTTTGAAGCTTTCTTT; CDR3aa: CAWEGQHFEAFF
j_gene: TRBJ2-1; v_gene: TRBV19; d_gene: NA; abundance: NA; CDR3nt: TGTGCCAGTAGTATATTGTCGGGGGTAGCATCCTACAATGAGCAGTTCTTC; CDR3aa: CASSILSGVASYNEQFF
j_gene: TRBJ2-1; v_gene: TRBV9; d_gene: TRBD2; abundance: NA; CDR3nt: TGTGCCAGCAGTAGCGGGTGGAATGAGCAGTTCTTC; CDR3aa: CASSSGWNEQFF
j_gene: TRBJ2-3; v_gene: TRBV7-9; d_gene: TRBD2; abundance: NA; CDR3nt: TGTGCCAGCAGCTTCCCGACTAGCGGTAGCACAGATACGCAGTATTTT; CDR3aa: CASSFPTSGSTDTQYF
j_gene: TRBJ2-3; v_gene: TRBV7-2; d_gene: TRBD2; abundance: NA; CDR3nt: TGTGCCAGCAGCCCCCAATTAGCGGGAGCGGGGGCAGATACGCAGTATTTT; CDR3aa: CASSPQLAGAGADTQYF
j_gene: TRBJ1-6; v_gene: TRBV30; d_gene: NA; abundance: NA; CDR3nt: TGTGCCTGGAGTGCGGGTACTAATTCACCCCTCCACTTT; CDR3aa: CAWSAGTNSPLHF
j_gene: TRBJ1-2; v_gene: TRBV7-9; d_gene: NA; abundance: NA; CDR3nt: TGTGCCAGCAGCTCTACAGAGATGAATGGCTACACCTTC; CDR3aa: CASSSTEMNGYTF
j_gene: TRBJ2-7; v_gene: TRBV12-1; d_gene: NA; abundance: NA; CDR3nt: TGTGCCAGCAGCTTCCCTCCAGCGGGAGTTAACTACGAGCAGTACTTC; CDR3aa: CASSFPPAGVNYEQYF
j_gene: TRBJ2-1; v_gene: TRBV7-9; d_gene: NA; abundance: NA; CDR3nt: TGTGCCAGCAGCCCTCGGGTGCGTCTATACAATGAGCAGTTCTTC; CDR3aa: CASSPRVRLYNEQFF
j_gene: TRBJ2-1; v_gene: TRBV5-4; d_gene: TRBD1; abundance: NA; CDR3nt: TGTGCCAGCAGCTTGGGGACAGGGGTCTACAATGAGCAGTTCTTC; CDR3aa: CASSLGTGVYNEQFF
j_gene: TRBJ1-5; v_gene: TRBV27; d_gene: NA; abundance: NA; CDR3nt: TGTGCCAGCAGTTTGGGGGCGTCTCAGCCCCAGCATTTT; CDR3aa: CASSLGASQPQHF
j_gene: TRBJ2-6; v_gene: TRBV28; d_gene: TRBD2; abundance: NA; CDR3nt: TGTGCCAGCAGTTTTCCAGCGGGAACCTTCTCTTCTGGGGGGGCCAACGTCCTGACTTTC; CDR3aa: CASSFPAGTFSSGGANVLTF
j_gene: TRBJ2-7; v_gene: TRBV30; d_gene: TRBD2; abundance: NA; CDR3nt: TGTGCCTGGAGTATTCTAGCGGGAGCCGACGAGCAGTACTTC; CDR3aa: CAWSILAGADEQYF
j_gene: TRBJ1-6; v_gene: TRBV6-6; d_gene: NA; abundance: medium-sized; CDR3nt: TGTGCCAGCAGTTACTCGGGCTCACCCCTCCACTTT; CDR3aa: CASSYSGSPLHF
j_gene: TRBJ1-2; v_gene: TRBV28; d_gene: TRBD1; abundance: NA; CDR3nt: TGTGCCAGCAGTTTCGCAGGGGGCGTGAACTATGGCTACACCTTC; CDR3aa: CASSFAGGVNYGYTF
j_gene: TRBJ2-5; v_gene: TRBV10-3; d_gene: NA; abundance: NA; CDR3nt: TGTGCCACCCGTGGACAGCCCCAAGAGACCCAGTACTTC; CDR3aa: CATRGQPQETQYF
j_gene: TRBJ2-1; v_gene: TRBV5-1; d_gene: NA; abundance: NA; CDR3nt: TGCGCCAGCAGCTTCCCTAGCCCTCGCAATGAGCAGTTCTTC; CDR3aa: CASSFPSPRNEQFF
j_gene: TRBJ2-7; v_gene: TRBV5-1; d_gene: NA; abundance: NA; CDR3nt: TGCGCCAGCAGCTTCTCCACAGGGTACGAGCAGTACTTC; CDR3aa: CASSFSTGYEQYF
j_gene: TRBJ2-1; v_gene: TRBV7-9; d_gene: TRBD2; abundance: NA; CDR3nt: TGTGCCAGCAGCTTAGCTTTCCTAGCGGGAGAATCCGGTGAGCAGTTCTTC; CDR3aa: CASSLAFLAGESGEQFF
j_gene: TRBJ2-7; v_gene: TRBV27; d_gene: NA; abundance: NA; CDR3nt: TGTGCCAGCAGTTCTATCACAGGGCTTAACTCCTACGAGCAGTACTTC; CDR3aa: CASSSITGLNSYEQYF
j_gene: TRBJ1-3; v_gene: TRBV4-3; d_gene: NA; abundance: NA; CDR3nt: TGCGCCAGCAGCCAAGACAGGGGTGGAAACACCATATATTTT; CDR3aa: CASSQDRGGNTIYF
j_gene: TRBJ2-1; v_gene: TRBV19; d_gene: TRBD1; abundance: NA; CDR3nt: TGTGCCAGTAGGCAACAGGGGGCCCGGTACAATGAGCAGTTCTTC; CDR3aa: CASRQQGARYNEQFF
j_gene: TRBJ1-2; v_gene: TRBV19; d_gene: TRBD1; abundance: NA; CDR3nt: TGTGCCAGTATTAGGGAAACAGGGGACTATGGCTACACCTTC; CDR3aa: CASIRETGDYGYTF
j_gene: TRBJ2-1; v_gene: TRBV18; d_gene: TRBD2; abundance: NA; CDR3nt: TGTGCCAGCTCACCCCTCCTAGCGGACTACAATGAGCAGTTCTTC; CDR3aa: CASSPLLADYNEQFF
j_gene: TRBJ2-1; v_gene: TRBV5-1; d_gene: NA; abundance: NA; CDR3nt: TGCGCCAGCAGCTTGGCCGAGGCCCCCAATGAGCAGTTCTTC; CDR3aa: CASSLAEAPNEQFF